The source of this T cell receptor (beta chain) is a study of blood T cell repertoires in COVID-19. As for the study in general: Samples taken during acute and convalescent COVID-19 were collected in the United States, Italy and Spain. PBMCs, B-cell-depleted T cells, or T cells provided the cDNA or gDNA that made up the material.

This CDR3 is 16 amino acids long. The trim removed 2 bases at V and 2 bases at J, leaving 9 bases unmatched. In germline, CDR1 is SGHNT, CDR2 YYREEE (reference sequence). Libraries were prepared by immunoSEQ multiplex PCR; TCRdb keeps only in-frame clonotypes and omits some of them. Here the sample spans under 300,000 clones, over 70% being singletons. The study drew participants aged about 18 to 90 years from under 30 US areas. A case of COVID-19 had been met by exposed participants within 2 weeks before study entry. Material for sequencing was PBMCs or T cells enriched from blood (not recorded which). The sequence was obtained from a woman in her 40s who had been exposed to COVID-19. This chain connects TRBV5-4 to TRBJ1-2; TRBD1 aligns across 7 bases. The CDR3 loop reads CASSLQGGSHNYGYTF. The CDR3, as DNA: TGTGCCAGCAGCTTACAAGGGGGCTCTCACAACTATGGCTACACCTTC.